This T cell receptor beta chain was found in a study of blood T cell repertoires in COVID-19. Across the whole study: PBMCs, B-cell-depleted T cells, or T cells were the source of the cDNA or gDNA that made up the material.

Germline V gene data show CDR1 as SNHLY and CDR2 as FYNNEI. CDR3 size: 15 residues. Deletions cut 2 bases from V and 1 base from J, with 11 bases between. In the original workflow: Reference gene primer amplification gave estimated nucleated cell counts. Clones were read by immunoSEQ multiplex PCR, and TCRdb kept only the in-frame ones, dropping some. That table gives V, J and clone size, and the DNA gave D and trimming. The sample yields roughly 220,000 clones, 85% to 90% seen once. Enrolled through a virtual design, the participants were between roughly 18 and 89 years of age and came from under 25 US areas. Categorization into cohorts depended on clinical history that participants reported.

The receptor's source is a woman between 18 and 30 years old in a cohort exposed to, infected with or recovered from COVID-19 (not recorded which). The chain carries TRBV2 and TRBJ1-1; no reliable D call. The specimen was PBMCs or T cells enriched from blood (not recorded which). This CDR3 is CASSELLRRNTEAFF. Written as DNA, the CDR3 is TGTGCCAGCAGTGAACTACTCAGGCGGAACACTGAAGCTTTCTTT. The full variable domain, with the rest looked up from reference TRBV2 and TRBJ1-1, is EPEVTQTPSHQVTQMGQEVILRCVPISNHLYFYWYRQILGQKVEFLVSFYNNEISEKSEIFDDQFSVERPDGSNFTLKIRSTKLEDSAMYFCASSELLRRNTEAFFGQGTRLTVV.